The source of this TCR beta chain is a study of T-cell reconstitution after alpha-beta-depleted transplantation in children. Study-wide findings and caveats: The main origin of T-cell counts and diversity one year after transplant was newly produced T cells.

As concerns this clonotype: Its antigen is still unknown.

Unique molecular identifiers were used in preparing the TCRbeta library. TCRdb itself ran the PCR reads through MiXCR, one entry per CDR3 protein. The sample has fewer than 1 million distinct CDR3 sequences; around 15% are singletons. The CDR3 runs 15 residues. V was pared by 5 bases and J by 6 bases, with 6 bases of the junction left unmatched. From germline, CDR1 is SEHNR and CDR2 FQNEAQ (reference sequence). This chain uses TRBV7-9 with TRBJ2-1, with TRBD2 matching over 11 bases. Specimen: PBMCs, mostly from graft donor cells, collected 360 days after TCRalphabeta/CD19-depleted stem cell transplant. The sequence was collected from a male patient between 5 and 17 years old who had a stem cell transplant for acute lymphoblastic leukemia, so the T cells may come from the graft donor. The CDR3 nucleotides are TGTGCCAGCAGCACGGGACTAGCGGCCCTCAATGAGCAGTTCTTC. Translated: CASSTGLAALNEQFF.